The clone carrying this TCR beta chain showed up just a few times. From germline, CDR1 is SNHLY and CDR2 FYNNEI. V shed 0 bases, J shed 13 bases, and the junction held 5 bases outside the gene matches. This CDR3 has 13 residues. This entry is derived from a study of Graves' ophthalmopathy and Graves' hyperthyroidism. Amplification targeted the TCR beta CDR3 regions, with RNA transcripts as the source material. First-round RT-PCR relied on HTBI primers, and a second-round multiplex PCR came next. TCRdb redid the calling of the multiplex PCR reads with MiXCR, one entry per CDR3 protein. The table records around 1,000,000 distinct CDR3 sequences, 35% to 40% of them present only once.

V and J are TRBV2 and TRBJ1-4; 7 positions match TRBD1. The sequence was obtained from an adult man with Graves' hyperthyroidism. The sequencing input was peripheral blood or thyroid tissue (not recorded which). CDR3 bases: TGTGCCAGCAGTGAAGCTACAGGGGTAACACTGTTTTTT. Protein sequence: CASSEATGVTLFF.